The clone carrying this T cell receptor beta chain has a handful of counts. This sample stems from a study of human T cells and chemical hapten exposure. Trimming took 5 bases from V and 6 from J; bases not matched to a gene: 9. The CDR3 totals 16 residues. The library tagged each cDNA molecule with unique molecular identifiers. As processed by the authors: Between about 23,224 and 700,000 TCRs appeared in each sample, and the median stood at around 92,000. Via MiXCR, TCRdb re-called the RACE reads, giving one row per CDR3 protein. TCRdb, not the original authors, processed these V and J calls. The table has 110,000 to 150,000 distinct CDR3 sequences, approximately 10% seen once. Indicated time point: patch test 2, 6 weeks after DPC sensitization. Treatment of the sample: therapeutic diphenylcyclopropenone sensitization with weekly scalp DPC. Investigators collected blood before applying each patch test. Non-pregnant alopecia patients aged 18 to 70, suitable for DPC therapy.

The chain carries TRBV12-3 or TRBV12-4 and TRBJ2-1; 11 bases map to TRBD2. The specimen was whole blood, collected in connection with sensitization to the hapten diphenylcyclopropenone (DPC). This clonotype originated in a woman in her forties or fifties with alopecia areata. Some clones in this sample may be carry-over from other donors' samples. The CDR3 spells CASSKIPGLAANEQFF. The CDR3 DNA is TGTGCCAGCAGTAAAATACCGGGACTAGCGGCCAATGAGCAGTTCTTC.